This TCR beta chain was sequenced for a study of a mutant IDH1 vaccine in newly diagnosed glioma. TCRdb's table, derived via immunoSEQ multiplex PCR, lists solely in-frame clones and lacks some. The data show 40,000 to 45,000 clones, with roughly 79% seen just once and roughly 5% held by the top ten. As for time point: week 35, safety follow-up. Topical imiquimod was applied with each vaccine dose, which held 300 ug of mutant IDH1 20-mer peptide. The astrocytomas were IDH1-mutant, ATRX-negative, and WHO grade 3 or 4. The trim removed 8 bases at V and 3 bases at J, leaving 16 bases unmatched. CDR3 length: 16 residues. Germline V CDR1 and CDR2: LNHDA, SQIVND (reference sequence). As concerns this clone: Its target is not known.

Sequencing was performed on PBMCs, taken from a glioma patient whose treatment included an IDH1 peptide vaccine. This clonotype originated in a woman between 40 and 50 years old with glioma. Some clones in this sample may be carry-over from other donors' samples. The genes are TRBV19 and TRBJ2-7; TRBD2 matches at 7 bases. In nucleotides, the CDR3 is TGTGCCAGTTCGGGGGGAGACGGGCCCTACTTCTACGAGCAGTACTTC. It is translated as CASSGGDGPYFYEQYF.